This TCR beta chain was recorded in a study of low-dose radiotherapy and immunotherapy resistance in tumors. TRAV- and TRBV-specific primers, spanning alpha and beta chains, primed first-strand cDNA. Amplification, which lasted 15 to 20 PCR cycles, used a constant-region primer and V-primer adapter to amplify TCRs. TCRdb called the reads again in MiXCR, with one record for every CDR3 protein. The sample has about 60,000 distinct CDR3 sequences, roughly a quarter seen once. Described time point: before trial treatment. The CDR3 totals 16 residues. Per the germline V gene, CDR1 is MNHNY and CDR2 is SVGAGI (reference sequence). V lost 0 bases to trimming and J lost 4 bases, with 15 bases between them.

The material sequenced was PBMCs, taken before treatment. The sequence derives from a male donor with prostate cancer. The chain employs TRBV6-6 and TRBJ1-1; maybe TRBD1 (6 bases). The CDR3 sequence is CASSYSRGNRRTEAFF. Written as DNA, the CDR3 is TGTGCCAGCAGTTACTCGAGGGGGAACAGGCGCACTGAAGCTTTCTTT.